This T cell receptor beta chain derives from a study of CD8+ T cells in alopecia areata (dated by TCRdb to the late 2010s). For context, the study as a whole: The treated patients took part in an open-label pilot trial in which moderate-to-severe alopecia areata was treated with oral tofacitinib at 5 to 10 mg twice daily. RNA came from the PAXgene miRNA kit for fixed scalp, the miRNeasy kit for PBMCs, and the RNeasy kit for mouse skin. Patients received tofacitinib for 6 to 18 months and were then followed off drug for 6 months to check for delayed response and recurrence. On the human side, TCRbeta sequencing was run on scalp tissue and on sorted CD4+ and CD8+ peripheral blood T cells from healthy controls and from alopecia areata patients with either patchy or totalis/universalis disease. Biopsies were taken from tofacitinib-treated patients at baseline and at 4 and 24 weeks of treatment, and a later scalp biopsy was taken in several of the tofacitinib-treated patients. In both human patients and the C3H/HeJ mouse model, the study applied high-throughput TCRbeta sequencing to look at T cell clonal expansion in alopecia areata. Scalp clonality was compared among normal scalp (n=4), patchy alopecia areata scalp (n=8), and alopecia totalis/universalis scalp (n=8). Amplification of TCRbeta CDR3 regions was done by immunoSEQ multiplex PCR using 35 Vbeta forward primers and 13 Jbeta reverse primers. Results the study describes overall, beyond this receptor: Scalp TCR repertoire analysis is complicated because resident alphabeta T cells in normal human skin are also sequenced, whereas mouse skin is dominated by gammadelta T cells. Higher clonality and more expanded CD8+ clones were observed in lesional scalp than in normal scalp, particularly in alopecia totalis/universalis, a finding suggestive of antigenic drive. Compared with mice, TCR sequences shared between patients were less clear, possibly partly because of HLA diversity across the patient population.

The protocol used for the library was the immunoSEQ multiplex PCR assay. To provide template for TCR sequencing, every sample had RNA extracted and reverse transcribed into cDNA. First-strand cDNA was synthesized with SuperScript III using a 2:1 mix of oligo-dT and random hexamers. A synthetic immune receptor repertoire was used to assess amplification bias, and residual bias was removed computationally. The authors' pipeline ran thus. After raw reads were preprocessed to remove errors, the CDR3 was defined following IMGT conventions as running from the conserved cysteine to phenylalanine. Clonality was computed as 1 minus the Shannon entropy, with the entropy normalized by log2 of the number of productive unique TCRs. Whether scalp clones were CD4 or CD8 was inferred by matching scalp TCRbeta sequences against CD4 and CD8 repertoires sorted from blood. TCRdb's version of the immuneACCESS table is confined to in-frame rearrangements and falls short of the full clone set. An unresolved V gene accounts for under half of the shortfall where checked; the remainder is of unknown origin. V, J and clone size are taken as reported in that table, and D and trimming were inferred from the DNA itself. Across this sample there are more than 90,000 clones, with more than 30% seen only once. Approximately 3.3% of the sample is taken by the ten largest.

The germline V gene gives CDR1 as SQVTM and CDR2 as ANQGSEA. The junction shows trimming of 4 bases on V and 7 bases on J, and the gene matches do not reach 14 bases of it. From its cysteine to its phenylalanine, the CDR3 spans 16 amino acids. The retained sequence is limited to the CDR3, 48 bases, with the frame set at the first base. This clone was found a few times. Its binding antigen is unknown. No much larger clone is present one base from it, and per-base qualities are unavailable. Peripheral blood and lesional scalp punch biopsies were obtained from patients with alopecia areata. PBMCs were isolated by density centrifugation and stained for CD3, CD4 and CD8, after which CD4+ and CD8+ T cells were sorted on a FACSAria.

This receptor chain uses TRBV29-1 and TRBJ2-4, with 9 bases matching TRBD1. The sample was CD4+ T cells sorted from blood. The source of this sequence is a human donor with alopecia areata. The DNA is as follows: TGCAGCGTTGGGAGTAACAGGGGGCATCAGGTTAACATTCAGTACTTC. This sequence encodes CSVGSNRGHQVNIQYF.